These 3 T cell receptor beta chains share one sample of origin, sequenced in a study of cytomegalovirus exposure and HLA in healthy donors. The PCR employed 60 Vbeta primers together with 13 Jbeta primers. Profiling relied on immunoSEQ multiplex PCR, and the TCRdb table lists in-frame clones only, not all of them. The sample lists 180,000 or so clones; 9.5% were seen once. The sequenced sample consisted of PBMCs. These receptors were collected from a woman younger than 45 in good health and CMV-seropositive.

This clone was seen a handful of times. The chain has TRBV28 and TRBJ2-7; no reliable D call. Germline CDR1 is MDHEN and CDR2 is SYDVKM. The CDR3 is 11 residues long. Trimming shortened V by 5 bases and J by 3 bases, and 5 bases separated the two germline ends. In DNA form, the CDR3 reads TGTGCCAGCAGTCTAGGCTACGAGCAGTACTTC. It yields the protein CASSLGYEQYF.

The chain is built from TRBV5-1 and TRBJ2-5, with D uncertain. Looked up from germline, CDR1 is SGHRS and CDR2 is YFSETQ. V shed 4 bases and J shed 2 bases, with 15 bases lying between them. The CDR3 is made up of 15 amino acids. For the CDR3, the DNA is TGCGCCAGCAGCCCCTCCCCGACTGGACAAGAGACCCAGTACTTC. Protein product: CASSPSPTGQETQYF.

This rearrangement joins TRBV7-9 to TRBJ2-5; 11 nucleotides agree with TRBD2. CDR3 length: 17 amino acids. The germline CDR1 and CDR2 sequences are SEHNR and FQNEAQ (reference sequence). J gave up 4 bases and V 2 bases, and 9 bases lay outside the gene matches. The CDR3 loop reads CASSLTLAGARSETQYF. The CDR3, as DNA: TGTGCCAGCAGCTTAACACTAGCGGGAGCGAGATCAGAGACCCAGTACTTC.